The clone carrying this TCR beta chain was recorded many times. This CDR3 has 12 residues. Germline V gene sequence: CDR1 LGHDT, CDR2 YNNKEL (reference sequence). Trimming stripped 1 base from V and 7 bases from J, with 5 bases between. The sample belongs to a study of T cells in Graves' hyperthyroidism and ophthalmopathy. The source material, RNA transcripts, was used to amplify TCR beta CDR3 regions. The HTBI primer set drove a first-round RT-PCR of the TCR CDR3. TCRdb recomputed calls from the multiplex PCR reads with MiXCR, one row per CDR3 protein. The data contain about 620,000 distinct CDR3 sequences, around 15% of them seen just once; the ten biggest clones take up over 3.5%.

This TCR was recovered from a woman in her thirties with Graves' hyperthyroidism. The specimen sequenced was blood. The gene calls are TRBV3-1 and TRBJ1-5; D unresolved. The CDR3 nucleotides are TGTGCCAGCAGCCAAGCATGGCAGCCCCAGCATTTT. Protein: CASSQAWQPQHF.